This T cell receptor beta chain was identified during a study of blood T cell repertoires in COVID-19. Study-wide background: Sources were T cells, B-cell-depleted T cells, or PBMCs; the material itself was cDNA or gDNA.

Data came from immunoSEQ multiplex PCR; TCRdb stores just in-frame clones and leaves some out. The table lists around 210,000 clones, around 80% of them singletons. This CDR3 has 15 amino acids. The sample consisted of peripheral blood. The chain links TRBV21-1 to TRBJ1-3. TRBV21-1 counts as a pseudogene. This clonotype originated in a woman in her 70s with acute or convalescent COVID-19. DNA for the CDR3: TGTGCCAGCACCAGAGGACTGTACTCTGGAAACACCATATATTTT. Amino acids: CASTRGLYSGNTIYF.